This is a list of T cell receptor beta chains from one sample in a study of liver allograft versus peripheral blood T cells. TCRdb re-called the reads through MiXCR, storing one row per CDR3 protein. Of thousands of distinct CDR3 sequences listed, about a sixth are singletons. The receptors were gathered from a human patient who had a liver transplant. Some T cells may be transferred from the graft donor. The conserved cysteine and the conserved F or W are not part of the CDR3 here. Each record gives: J gene, V gene, CDR3 protein.

TRBJ1-5,TRBV19,ASSIRDSNQPQH
TRBJ1-2,TRBV7-9,ASSLRQPYGYT
TRBJ1-1,TRBV13,ASSLRTGTEAF
TRBJ1-1,TRBV20-1,SARDGPGGLLMNTEAF
TRBJ1-1,TRBV6-5,ARRQNGQGGSEAS
TRBJ1-4,TRBV5-6,ASSLGQSNEKLF
TRBJ1-2,TRBV6-6,ASSYSKVRGDYGYT
TRBJ2-1,TRBV27,ASSLGGVVNEQF
TRBJ1-2,TRBV29-1,SVVSGLGYT
TRBJ1-5,TRBV6-2/TRBV6-3,ASSSQGYSNQPQH
TRBJ1-2,TRBV6-1,ASSEGLGRAKLNGYT
TRBJ2-1,TRBV7-9,ASSLVPDSEQF
TRBJ1-1,TRBV20-1,SASRGILFTEAF
TRBJ1-5,TRBV28,ASSSGQGLNQPQH
TRBJ1-2,TRBV27,ASSIQGGSYGYT
TRBJ1-1,TRBV5-6,ASSWDRGGEAF
TRBJ1-1,TRBV15,ATRQGVTTEAF
TRBJ2-1,TRBV7-2,ASSLLRAYNEQF
TRBJ2-7,TRBV30,AWSFSHFSYEQY
TRBJ1-2,TRBV20-1,SARDRRAGYGYT
TRBJ1-6,TRBV12-3/TRBV12-4,ASSSWTGDVSPLH
TRBJ2-5,TRBV7-9,ASSLIPGGETQY